Below are 18 T cell receptor beta chains sequenced from a single sample in a study of shared clonotypes between healthy human individuals (TCRdb year 2020). Preparation of the library involved the immunoSEQ multiplex PCR assay. TCRdb took this table from immuneACCESS and kept in-frame rearrangements with V and J called. Such tables lack part of the clones; where checked against another copy, unresolved V genes explain under half of the gap, and the rest is unexplained. Counted in this sample were roughly 1,000,000 clones; 70% to 80% of them appeared once. Of the sample, approximately 0.56% falls within the top ten clones. Sequencing input: memory CD4+ T cells from PBMCs. Explained via the paper, the cell subset or site label denotes: CD45RA-negative fraction. All receptors derive from a man between 18 and 35 years old in good health. Some clones in this sample may be carry-over from other donors' samples.

J is TRBJ1-2 and V is TRBV19; D remains ambiguous. The germline V and J ends were trimmed by 8 bases and 4 bases, with 14 bases remaining between them. Germline V gene data show CDR1 as LNHDA and CDR2 as SQIVND (reference sequence). The CDR3 runs to 13 residues. The CDR3 sequence: CASRRTGSYGYTF. CDR3 nucleotides: TGTGCCAGTCGACGGACGGGGAGCTATGGCTACACCTTC.

This clone showed up just once. The chain employs TRBV7-2 and TRBJ2-7; the D is unclear. There are 15 residues in the CDR3. Trimming shortened V by 2 bases and J by 0 bases, and 11 bases separated the two germline ends. From germline, CDR1 is SGHTA and CDR2 FQGNSA. CDR3 in amino acids: CASSLYSSLSYEQYF. Written as DNA, the CDR3 is TGTGCCAGCAGCTTATACAGCAGTCTCTCCTACGAGCAGTACTTC.

The chain carries TRBV4-2 and TRBJ1-2; D is ambiguous. The germline V and J ends were trimmed by 1 base and 4 bases, with 16 bases remaining between them. The CDR3 has 16 residues. From germline, CDR1 is LGHNA and CDR2 YNFKEQ. CDR3 loop: CASSQAFPLGTYGYTF. The CDR3 DNA reads TGTGCCAGCAGCCAAGCTTTCCCATTGGGAACCTATGGCTACACCTTC.

This clone turned up a few times. The junction departs from germline at one end; a sequencing error may be responsible. The chain employs TRBV5-4 and TRBJ2-1; 10 bases map to TRBD2. Germline V lookup: CDR1 SGHNT, CDR2 YYREEE (reference sequence). The CDR3 has 14 residues. CDR3 amino acids: CAGSLAGAWGEQFF. The DNA for the CDR3 is TGTGCCGGCAGCCTAGCGGGAGCCTGGGGTGAGCAGTTCTTC.

V usage is TRBV5-1 and J usage is TRBJ2-7; D is undetermined. Trimming stripped 4 bases from V and 2 bases from J, with 13 bases between. The CDR3 totals 14 residues. Looked up from germline, CDR1 is SGHRS and CDR2 is YFSETQ. This chain's CDR3 is CASSLTDGTYEQYF. DNA for the CDR3: TGCGCCAGCAGCCTGACGGACGGAACCTACGAGCAGTACTTC.

This clone has only a few counts. V gene TRBV5-1 combines with J gene TRBJ2-4, with D maybe TRBD2 (6 bases). In germline, CDR1 is SGHRS, CDR2 YFSETQ. The V end was cut by 0 bases, the J end by 8 bases, with 12 bases between. The CDR3 extends over 14 amino acids. The CDR3 loop is CASSLGAPGDIQYF. In DNA form, the CDR3 reads TGCGCCAGCAGCTTGGGGGCCCCGGGAGACATTCAGTACTTC.

The J gene is TRBJ1-2, the V gene TRBV5-4, with D perhaps TRBD1 (6 bases). This CDR3 has 13 residues. The germline V gene has CDR1 SGHNT and CDR2 YYREEE (reference sequence). V was pared by 2 bases and J by 6 bases, with 11 bases between. CDR3 DNA sequence: TGTGCCAGCAGCTTTTCAGGGGACGATGGCTACACCTTC. Translating gives CASSFSGDDGYTF.

The chain employs TRBV5-1 and TRBJ2-6; D not certain. Germline CDR1 and CDR2: SGHRS and YFSETQ. V gave up 2 bases and J gave up 0 bases, with 6 bases separating them. This CDR3 has 15 residues. The CDR3 region is CASSLQRSGANVLTF. As DNA, the CDR3 is TGCGCCAGCAGCTTACAGCGCTCTGGGGCCAACGTCCTGACTTTC.

As to this clone: The same CDR3 is also encoded by other DNA sequences in this sample. V gene TRBV5-1 combines with J gene TRBJ1-5; no reliable D call. CDR3 length equals 13 residues. The germline V and J ends were trimmed by 1 base and 4 bases, with 6 bases remaining between them. The germline CDR1 and CDR2 sequences are SGHRS and YFSETQ. The CDR3 DNA sequence: TGCGCCAGCAGCTTGTCCGGGAATCAGCCCCAGCATTTT. Amino acids: CASSLSGNQPQHF.

As for this clone: The identical CDR3 is also encoded by other nucleotide sequences in the sample. The rearrangement joins TRBV6-6 to TRBJ2-1, with no clear D. Germline CDR1 MNHNY, CDR2 SVGAGI (reference sequence). The length of the CDR3 is 13 residues. V was trimmed by 2 bases and J by 5 bases, leaving 7 bases between them. In DNA form, the CDR3 reads TGTGCCAGCAGTTACCGTGTTGACAATGAGCAGTTCTTC. Protein sequence: CASSYRVDNEQFF.

DNA of the CDR3: TGTGCCAGCGGCGCCGGGGGGCCACCTAACTATGGCTACACCTTC. Its translation: CASGAGGPPNYGYTF. The chain couples TRBV28 to TRBJ1-2; TRBD1 might be the D (6 bases). CDR1 is MDHEN, CDR2 SYDVKM, per germline. The V gene lost 8 bases and the J gene lost 0 bases, with 16 bases spanning the gap. CDR3 length: 15 residues.

The V and J genes are TRBV11-2 and TRBJ2-7; D is perhaps TRBD2 (5 bases). The ends were cut back, 5 bases at V and 3 bases at J, with 17 bases in the middle. The germline V gene encodes CDR1 SGHAT and CDR2 FQNNGV. CDR3 size: 15 residues. The CDR3 protein is CASSPRRLVGYEQYF. The CDR3, as DNA: TGTGCCAGCAGCCCCCGGAGGCTAGTGGGCTACGAGCAGTACTTC. The whole variable domain, filled in from reference TRBV11-2 and TRBJ2-7, reads EAGVAQSPRYKIIEKRQSVAFWCNPISGHATLYWYQQILGQGPKLLIQFQNNGVVDDSQLPKDRFSAERLKGVDSTLKIQPAKLEDSAVYLCASSPRRLVGYEQYFGPGTRLTVT.

The rearrangement links TRBV19 to TRBJ2-7; D tentatively reads TRBD1 or TRBD2 (5 bases each). The CDR3 runs 14 residues. Germline values: CDR1 LNHDA, CDR2 SQIVND (reference sequence). With 4 bases removed from V and 3 bases from J, the gap between germline ends came to 13 bases. The CDR3 here is CASSTPRGSYEQYF. The CDR3 DNA reads TGTGCCAGTAGTACTCCGAGGGGCAGCTACGAGCAGTACTTC.

The chain recombines TRBV6-1 with TRBJ1-2; D remains unclear. From germline, CDR1 is MNHNS and CDR2 SASEGT. The CDR3 covers 15 residues. V lost 1 base and J 3 bases, leaving 12 bases between the germline ends. For the CDR3, the DNA is TGTGCCAGCAGTGAAGGGACGGGGAACTACTATGGCTACACCTTC. Protein: CASSEGTGNYYGYTF.

V is TRBV5-1 and J is TRBJ1-6; perhaps TRBD1 as D (5 bases). Germline CDR1 SGHRS, CDR2 YFSETQ. CDR3 length: 15 amino acids. Trimming stripped 6 bases from V and 5 bases from J, with 15 bases between. CDR3 sequence (DNA): TGCGCCAGCAACCCAGGGATAGGGGATAATTCACCCCTCCACTTT. This codes for CASNPGIGDNSPLHF.

This clone has just a few counts. Germline and junction disagree at one end, which may indicate a read error. The genes are TRBV19 and TRBJ1-2; D unresolved. Germline V gene lookup returns CDR1 LNHDA and CDR2 SQIVND (reference sequence). This CDR3 contains 13 residues. For the CDR3, the DNA is TGCGCCAGTGAGTCATATGACGAAGCTGGCTACACCTTC. Translated, it gives CASESYDEAGYTF.

This clone was counted once. This chain joins TRBV14 and TRBJ1-2, with no clear D. Trimming pared 4 bases from V and 8 bases from J, leaving 17 bases between. Germline CDR1 SGHDN, CDR2 FVKESK. CDR3 length: 14 amino acids. DNA of the CDR3: TGTGCCAGCAGCCCCACCCCAAACTATGGCGGCTACACCTTC. Protein sequence: CASSPTPNYGGYTF.

This rearrangement joins TRBV5-1 to TRBJ2-5, with D uncertain. Germline values: CDR1 SGHRS, CDR2 YFSETQ. This CDR3 has 14 residues. V lost 1 base, J lost 2 bases, and 9 bases lay in between. CDR3 in amino acids: CASSLRQSQETQYF. The CDR3 nucleotides read TGCGCCAGCAGCTTGCGGCAGTCACAAGAGACCCAGTACTTC.